A selection of T cell receptor beta chains follows, all from one sample in a study of relationships among human T cell subsets. TCRdb used MiXCR to reprocess the multiplex PCR reads, holding one entry per CDR3 protein. The sample lists under 2,500 distinct CDR3 sequences; approximately 40% were seen once. The sample comprised activated T cells sorted from blood. The origin of the receptors is a man aged 40-50 years in good health. Each CDR3 is given without its conserved first and last residue. Only part of the rows carry a size: once, few, many, or a class if the clone is expanded.

TRBV7-9	TRBJ2-5	-	ASTLRVQETQY
TRBV11-2	TRBJ2-5	few	ASSPLGGVEETQY
TRBV20-1	TRBJ1-1	-	SASGTGYLLNTEAF
TRBV4-2	TRBJ2-3	few	ASSQDLRGRGPPSTDTQY
TRBV20-1	TRBJ2-7	few	SAREGEGHYEQY
TRBV10-3	TRBJ1-2	few	AIKRGEYGYT
TRBV20-1	TRBJ2-2	few	SAAGTENTGELF
TRBV5-1	TRBJ2-6	-	ASSLVEASSGVNVLT
TRBV27	TRBJ2-7	medium-sized	ASRQGPTYEQY
TRBV11-2	TRBJ2-7	-	ASSLGPGVSYEQY
TRBV20-1	TRBJ1-2	-	SVSPGTGYYGYT
TRBV11-2	TRBJ2-5	-	ASSLGDRFQETQY
TRBV27	TRBJ2-1	few	ASRGIDNEQF
TRBV29-1	TRBJ1-1	few	SVWDRATEAF
TRBV11-2	TRBJ1-2	few	ASSSQGGYGYT
TRBV10-3	TRBJ2-7	-	AISESEASGIYEQY
TRBV28	TRBJ2-1	few	ASSLGGSPVRL
TRBV28	TRBJ2-3	-	ASSLLGKVTQY
TRBV4-1	TRBJ1-1	-	ASSHGVAANTEAF
TRBV11-2	TRBJ1-2	-	ASSLGTGGNYGYT
TRBV30	TRBJ1-1	few	AWIRPEMNTEAF
TRBV11-2	TRBJ2-2	-	ASSSHQGNGELF
TRBV30	TRBJ2-3	-	AWNYPGGHTQY
TRBV28	TRBJ2-3	medium-sized	ASSLLWDRSTDTQY
TRBV28	TRBJ2-3	-	ASSSPDRTDTQY
TRBV5-1	TRBJ1-2	-	ASSLAVDNYGYT
TRBV6-5	TRBJ1-2	few	ASSSTGPYGYT
TRBV20-1	TRBJ2-1	-	SARSSNEQF
TRBV20-1	TRBJ1-6	-	SAKPTELTEYNSPLH
TRBV6-6	TRBJ2-7	-	ASSYKSGQGGYEQY
TRBV5-4	TRBJ1-1	few	ASSQRVGGLTEAF
TRBV27	TRBJ2-1	few	ASSFGTTLYNEQF
TRBV12-3/TRBV12-4	TRBJ2-2	few	ASSLVSRTGELF
TRBV10-2	TRBJ1-4	-	ATGRDLRSATNEKLF
TRBV6-1	TRBJ2-3	-	ASSEVGWAGGTDTQY
TRBV30	TRBJ1-1	-	AWIRPEMSTEAF
TRBV10-3	TRBJ1-6	-	AIGLGPVNSPLH
TRBV13	TRBJ2-5	-	ASSSWTEGETQY
TRBV11-2	TRBJ2-4	-	ASSLVGTGRNIQY
TRBV13	TRBJ1-1	few	ASSFSSNTEAF
TRBV2	TRBJ2-5	-	ASSAGGQLQETQY
TRBV11-2	TRBJ1-1	large	ASRQMWAF
TRBV30	TRBJ2-1	few	ASTSGSRSYNEQF
TRBV12-3/TRBV12-4	TRBJ2-7	-	ASGRPGGYEQY
TRBV29-1	TRBJ1-2	-	SVEVRASGYT
TRBV4-1	TRBJ2-3	-	ASSRDRTGGRADTQY